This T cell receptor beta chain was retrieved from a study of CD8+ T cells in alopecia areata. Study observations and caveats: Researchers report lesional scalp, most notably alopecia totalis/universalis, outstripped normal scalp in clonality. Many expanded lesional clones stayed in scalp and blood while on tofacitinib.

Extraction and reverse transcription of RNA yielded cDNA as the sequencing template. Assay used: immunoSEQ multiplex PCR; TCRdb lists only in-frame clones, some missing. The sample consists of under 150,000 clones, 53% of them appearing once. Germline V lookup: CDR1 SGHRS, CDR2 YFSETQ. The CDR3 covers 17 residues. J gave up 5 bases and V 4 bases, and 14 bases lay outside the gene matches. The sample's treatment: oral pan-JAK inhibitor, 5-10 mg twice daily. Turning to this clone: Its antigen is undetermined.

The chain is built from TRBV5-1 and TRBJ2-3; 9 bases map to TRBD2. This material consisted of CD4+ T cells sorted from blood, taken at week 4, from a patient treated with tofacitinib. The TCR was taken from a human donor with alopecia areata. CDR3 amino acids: CASSPPLAGEGGDTQYF. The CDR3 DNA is TGCGCCAGCAGCCCCCCCTTAGCGGGGGAAGGGGGAGATACGCAGTATTTT.